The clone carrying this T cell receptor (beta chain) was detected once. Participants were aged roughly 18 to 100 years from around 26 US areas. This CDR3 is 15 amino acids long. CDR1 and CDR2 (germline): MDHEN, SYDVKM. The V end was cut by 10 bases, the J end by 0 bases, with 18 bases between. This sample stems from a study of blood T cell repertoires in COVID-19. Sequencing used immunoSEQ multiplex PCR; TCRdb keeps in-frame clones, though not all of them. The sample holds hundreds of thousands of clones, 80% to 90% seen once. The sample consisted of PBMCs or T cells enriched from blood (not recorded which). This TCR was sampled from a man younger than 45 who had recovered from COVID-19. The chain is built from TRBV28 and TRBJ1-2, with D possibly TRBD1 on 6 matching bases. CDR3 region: CAIRQEKFANYGYTF. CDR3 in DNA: TGTGCCATAAGACAGGAGAAGTTTGCTAACTATGGCTACACCTTC.